This TCR beta chain was observed in a study of control samples from healthy donors and cancer patients. Using immunoSEQ multiplex PCR, the repertoire was profiled, and TCRdb retains in-frame clones only, with some absent. Its table lists 150,000 to 200,000 clones. With V trimmed by 8 bases and J by 7 bases, 11 bases remained unmatched. The germline V gene has CDR1 MNHNY and CDR2 SVGAGI (reference sequence). CDR3 length equals 14 residues. The specimen sequenced was blood. The V gene is TRBV6-6, the J gene TRBJ1-5; 7 bases map to TRBD1. The receptor comes from a woman under 40 in good health. CDR3 residues: CASLLSGTEQPQHF. The CDR3 DNA follows: TGTGCCAGCCTGTTGTCCGGGACAGAACAGCCCCAGCATTTT.